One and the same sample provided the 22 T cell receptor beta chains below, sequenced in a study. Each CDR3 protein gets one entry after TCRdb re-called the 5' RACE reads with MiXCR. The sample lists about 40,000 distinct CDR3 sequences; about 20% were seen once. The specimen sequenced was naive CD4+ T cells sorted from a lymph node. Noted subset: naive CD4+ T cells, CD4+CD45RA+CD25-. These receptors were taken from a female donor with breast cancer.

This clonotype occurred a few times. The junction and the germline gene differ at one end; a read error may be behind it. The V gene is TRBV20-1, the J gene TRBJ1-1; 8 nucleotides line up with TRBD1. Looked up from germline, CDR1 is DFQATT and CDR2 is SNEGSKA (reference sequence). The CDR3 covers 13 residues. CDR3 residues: CSATKQGGTEAVF. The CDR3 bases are TGCAGTGCTACCAAACAGGGGGGCACTGAAGCTGTCTTT.

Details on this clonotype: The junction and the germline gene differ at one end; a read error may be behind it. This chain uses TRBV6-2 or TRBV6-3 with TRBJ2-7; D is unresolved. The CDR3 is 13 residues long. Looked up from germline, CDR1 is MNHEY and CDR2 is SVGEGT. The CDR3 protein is CASRGRTAYEQDF. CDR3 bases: TGTGCCAGCAGGGGAAGGACGGCCTACGAGCAGGACTTC.

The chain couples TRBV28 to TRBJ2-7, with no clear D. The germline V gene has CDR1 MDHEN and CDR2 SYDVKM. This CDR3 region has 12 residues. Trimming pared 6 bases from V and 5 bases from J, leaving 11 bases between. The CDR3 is CASRAEADEQYF. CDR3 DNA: TGTGCCAGCAGGGCCGAAGCCGACGAGCAGTACTTC.

Here the CDR3 reads CASSVGEGNIQYF. The CDR3 coding sequence is TGTGCCAGCAGCGTAGGTGAAGGAAACATTCAGTACTTC. The chain employs TRBV9 and TRBJ2-4; D is ambiguous. Germline CDR1 is SGDLS and CDR2 is YYNGEE. The CDR3 sequence is 13 residues long. Trimming left V 0 bases short and J 6 bases short, with 7 bases between.

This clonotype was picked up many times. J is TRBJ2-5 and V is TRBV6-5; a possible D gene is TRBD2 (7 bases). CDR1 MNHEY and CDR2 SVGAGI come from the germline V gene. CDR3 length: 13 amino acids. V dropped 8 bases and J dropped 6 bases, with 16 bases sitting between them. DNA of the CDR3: TGTGCCAGCCGACCGAGCGGGGACAAGACCCAGTACTTC. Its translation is CASRPSGDKTQYF.

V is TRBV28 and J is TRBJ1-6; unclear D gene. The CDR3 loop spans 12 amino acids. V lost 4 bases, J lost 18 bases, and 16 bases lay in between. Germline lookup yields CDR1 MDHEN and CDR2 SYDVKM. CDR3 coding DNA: TGTGCCAGCAGTTATGAACGCCGGTATACCCACTTT. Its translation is CASSYERRYTHF. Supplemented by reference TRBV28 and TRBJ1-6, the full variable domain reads DVKVTQSSRYLVKRTGEKVFLECVQDMDHENMFWYRQDPGLGLRLIYFSYDVKMKEKGDIPEGYSVSREKKERFSLILESASTNQTSMYLCASSYERRYTHFGNGTRLTVT.

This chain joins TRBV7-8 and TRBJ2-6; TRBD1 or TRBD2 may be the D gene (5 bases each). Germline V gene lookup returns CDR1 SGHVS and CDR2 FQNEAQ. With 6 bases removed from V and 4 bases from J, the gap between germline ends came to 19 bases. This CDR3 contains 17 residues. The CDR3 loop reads CASSWTAGSGGANVLTF. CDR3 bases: TGTGCCAGCAGTTGGACGGCAGGGAGTGGAGGGGCCAACGTCCTGACTTTC.

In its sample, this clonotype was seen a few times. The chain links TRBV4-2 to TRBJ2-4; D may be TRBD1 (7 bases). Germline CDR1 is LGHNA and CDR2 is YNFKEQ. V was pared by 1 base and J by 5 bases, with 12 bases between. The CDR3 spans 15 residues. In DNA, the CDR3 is TGTGCCAGCAGCCAAGTTGACAGGGAGGAAAACATTCAGTACTTC. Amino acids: CASSQVDREENIQYF.

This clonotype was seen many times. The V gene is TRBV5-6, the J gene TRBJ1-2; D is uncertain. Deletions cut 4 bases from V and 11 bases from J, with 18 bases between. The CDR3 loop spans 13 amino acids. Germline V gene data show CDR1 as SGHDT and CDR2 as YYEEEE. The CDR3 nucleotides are TGTGCCAGCAGCCTCCAAGGGTACGGATCGTACACCTTC. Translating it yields CASSLQGYGSYTF. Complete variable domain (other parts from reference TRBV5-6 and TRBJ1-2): DAGVTQSPTHLIKTRGQQVTLRCSPKSGHDTVSWYQQALGQGPQFIFQYYEEEERQRGNFPDRFSGHQFPNYSSELNVNALLLGDSALYLCASSLQGYGSYTFGSGTRLTVV.

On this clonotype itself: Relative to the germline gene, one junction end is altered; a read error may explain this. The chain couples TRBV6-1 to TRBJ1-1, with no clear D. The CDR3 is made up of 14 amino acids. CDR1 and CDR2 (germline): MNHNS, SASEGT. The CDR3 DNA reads TGTGCCAGCAGTGAGAGGGTTAAAGTGACTGGAGCTTTCTTT. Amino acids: CASSERVKVTGAFF.

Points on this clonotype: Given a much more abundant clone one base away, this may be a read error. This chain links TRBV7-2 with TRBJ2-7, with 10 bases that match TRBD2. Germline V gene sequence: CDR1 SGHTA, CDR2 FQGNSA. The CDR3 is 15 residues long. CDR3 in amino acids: CASSSPGLAYYEQHF. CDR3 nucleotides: TGTGCCAGCAGCTCTCCGGGACTAGCGTACTACGAGCAGCACTTC.

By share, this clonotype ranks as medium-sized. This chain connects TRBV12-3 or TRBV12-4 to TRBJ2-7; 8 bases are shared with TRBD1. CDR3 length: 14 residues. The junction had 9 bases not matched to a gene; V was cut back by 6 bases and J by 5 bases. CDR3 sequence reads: CASSLRDRSDEQYF. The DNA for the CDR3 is TGTGCCAGCAGCCTCCGGGACAGGAGCGACGAGCAGTACTTC.

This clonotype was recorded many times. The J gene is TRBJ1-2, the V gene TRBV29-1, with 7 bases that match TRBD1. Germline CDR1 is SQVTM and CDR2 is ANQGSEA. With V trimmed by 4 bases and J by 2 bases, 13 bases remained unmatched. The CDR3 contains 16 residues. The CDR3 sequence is CSVGGVGQESNYGYTF. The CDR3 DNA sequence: TGCAGCGTTGGGGGGGTCGGACAGGAGAGCAACTATGGCTACACCTTC.

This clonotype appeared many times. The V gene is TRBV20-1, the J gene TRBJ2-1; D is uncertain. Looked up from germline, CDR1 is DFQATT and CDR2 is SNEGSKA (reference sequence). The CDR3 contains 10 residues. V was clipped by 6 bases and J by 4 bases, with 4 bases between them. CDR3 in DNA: TGCAGTGCCTTTTACAATGAGCAGTTCTTC. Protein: CSAFYNEQFF.

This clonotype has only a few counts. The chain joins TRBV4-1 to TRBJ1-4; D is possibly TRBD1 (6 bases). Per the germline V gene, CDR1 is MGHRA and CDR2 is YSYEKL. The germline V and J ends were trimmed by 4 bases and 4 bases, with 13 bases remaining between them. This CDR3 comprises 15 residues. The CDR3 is CASSRGGVRNEKLFF. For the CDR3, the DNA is TGCGCCAGCAGCCGGGGGGGCGTTCGTAATGAAAAACTGTTTTTT.

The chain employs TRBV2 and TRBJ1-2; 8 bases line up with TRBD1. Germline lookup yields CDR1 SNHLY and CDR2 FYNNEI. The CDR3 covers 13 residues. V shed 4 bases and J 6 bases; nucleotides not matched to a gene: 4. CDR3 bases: TGTGCCAGCAGTGGGACAGGGACAAATGGCTACACCTTC. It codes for CASSGTGTNGYTF.

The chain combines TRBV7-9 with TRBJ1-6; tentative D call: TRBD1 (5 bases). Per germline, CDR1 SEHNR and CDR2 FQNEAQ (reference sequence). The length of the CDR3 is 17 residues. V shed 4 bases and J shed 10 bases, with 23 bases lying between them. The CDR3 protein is CASSSTPGGAGGSPLHF. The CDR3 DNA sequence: TGTGCCAGCAGCTCAACCCCGGGAGGGGCCGGAGGATCACCCCTCCACTTT.

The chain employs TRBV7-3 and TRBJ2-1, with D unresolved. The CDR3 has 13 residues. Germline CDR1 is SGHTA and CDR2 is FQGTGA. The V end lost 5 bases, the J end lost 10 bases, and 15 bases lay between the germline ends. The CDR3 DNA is TGTGCCAGCAGCCCACGAAAGGACGGGGAGCAGTTCTTC. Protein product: CASSPRKDGEQFF. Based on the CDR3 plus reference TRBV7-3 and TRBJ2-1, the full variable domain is GAGVSQTPSNKVTEKGKYVELRCDPISGHTALYWYRQSLGQGPEFLIYFQGTGAADDSGLPNDRFFAVRPEGSVSTLKIQRTERGDSAVYLCASSPRKDGEQFFGPGTRLTVL.

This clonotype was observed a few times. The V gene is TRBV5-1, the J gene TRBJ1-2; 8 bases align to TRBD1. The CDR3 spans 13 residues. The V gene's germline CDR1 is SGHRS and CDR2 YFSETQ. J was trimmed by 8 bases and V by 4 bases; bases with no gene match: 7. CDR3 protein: CASSHGQGRGYTF. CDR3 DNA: TGCGCCAGCAGCCACGGACAGGGAAGAGGCTACACCTTC.

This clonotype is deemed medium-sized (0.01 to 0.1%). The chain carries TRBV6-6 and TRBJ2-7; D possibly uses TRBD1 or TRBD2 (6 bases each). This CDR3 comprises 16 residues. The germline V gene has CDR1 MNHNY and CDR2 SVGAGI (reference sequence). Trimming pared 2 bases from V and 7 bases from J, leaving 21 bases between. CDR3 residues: CASSYPLGGRPTEQYF. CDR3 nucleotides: TGTGCCAGCAGTTACCCGTTAGGGGGGCGACCTACGGAGCAGTACTTC.

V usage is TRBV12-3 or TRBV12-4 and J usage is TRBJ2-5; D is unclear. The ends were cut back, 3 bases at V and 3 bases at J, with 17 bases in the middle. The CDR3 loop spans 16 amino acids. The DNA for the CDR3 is TGTGCCAGCAGTTTCCCCTCTGGATTTGCTGAAGAGACCCAGTACTTC. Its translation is CASSFPSGFAEETQYF.

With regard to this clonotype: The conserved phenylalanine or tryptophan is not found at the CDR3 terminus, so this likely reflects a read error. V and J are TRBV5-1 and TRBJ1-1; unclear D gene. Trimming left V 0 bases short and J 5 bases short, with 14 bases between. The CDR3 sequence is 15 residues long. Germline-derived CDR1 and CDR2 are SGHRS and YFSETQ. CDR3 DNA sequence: TGCGCCAGCAGCTTGGAATGGTCTCGGAGAACTGAAGCTTTCTAT. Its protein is CASSLEWSRRTEAFY.